Shown below are 18 T cell receptor beta chains from a single sample sequenced in a study of identical twins. TCRdb passed the 5' RACE reads through MiXCR, listing each CDR3 protein once. The sample holds under 1 million distinct CDR3 sequences, around 12% seen once. Separately, the same data were catalogued under a study of yellow fever vaccine responses in identical twins.

The sequenced sample was PBMCs. Source of these receptors: a woman aged 18 to 35 in good health.

This rearrangement joins TRBV12-3 or TRBV12-4 to TRBJ1-2, with TRBD1 matching over 7 bases. V dropped 5 bases and J dropped 8; count of bases not matched to a gene: 14. The CDR3 has 15 residues. The CDR3 DNA sequence: TGTGCCAGCAGTACGCGACAGGGACCGGCGAGGGGCTACACCTTC. This translates into CASSTRQGPARGYTF.

This clonotype was seen only a few times. The chain employs TRBV7-9 and TRBJ2-7, with unresolved D. This CDR3 region has 15 residues. Germline V gene data show CDR1 as SEHNR and CDR2 as FQNEAQ (reference sequence). Trimming stripped 0 bases from V and 2 bases from J, with 11 bases between. The CDR3 region is CASSLAVGDAYEQYF. CDR3 DNA sequence: TGTGCCAGCAGCTTAGCTGTCGGAGACGCCTACGAGCAGTACTTC. The variable domain in full, with the rest retrieved from reference TRBV7-9 and TRBJ2-7, is DTGVSQNPRHKITKRGQNVTFRCDPISEHNRLYWYRQTLGQGPEFLTYFQNEAQLEKSRLLSDRFSAERPKGSFSTLEIQRTEQGDSAMYLCASSLAVGDAYEQYFGPGTRLTVT.

The chain is built from TRBV29-1 and TRBJ2-1; 11 bases agree with TRBD2. The germline gives CDR1 SQVTM, CDR2 ANQGSEA. V dropped 4 bases and J dropped 6; count of bases not matched to a gene: 11. The CDR3 has 16 amino acids. CDR3 region: CSVVPSGGSLSNEQFF. As DNA, the CDR3 is TGCAGCGTTGTGCCTAGCGGGGGGAGTTTGTCCAATGAGCAGTTCTTC.

In nucleotides, the CDR3 is TGTGCCAGCAGCCAAGGAATTTTAACCGACCCCGGGGAGCTGTTTTTT. Its translation is CASSQGILTDPGELFF. The chain carries TRBV3-1 and TRBJ2-2; D unclear. CDR1 is LGHDT and CDR2 is YNNKEL in the germline V gene (reference sequence). V lost 1 base and J lost 6, with 15 bases in between. This CDR3 has 16 amino acids.

The chain employs TRBV4-1 and TRBJ1-1; D gene ambiguous. The CDR3 is 14 amino acids. With 4 bases removed from V and 3 bases from J, the gap between germline ends came to 12 bases. Germline CDR1 and CDR2: MGHRA and YSYEKL. For the CDR3, the DNA is TGCGCCAGCAGCCCCCGGTGGAGGGACACTGAAGCTTTCTTT. Its protein product is CASSPRWRDTEAFF.

This clonotype was seen a handful of times. This rearrangement joins TRBV28 to TRBJ1-1; 7 nucleotides match TRBD1. The V gene end was trimmed by 6 bases and the J gene end by 2 bases; junction bases not matched to a gene: 6. The germline gives CDR1 MDHEN, CDR2 SYDVKM. This CDR3 has 14 amino acids. CDR3 nucleotides: TGTGCCAGCAGGGATGACAGGGTAAACACTGAAGCTTTCTTT. It translates to CASRDDRVNTEAFF.

The J gene is TRBJ2-1, the V gene TRBV4-1, with 8 bases fitting TRBD2. The CDR3 sequence is 18 residues long. The germline V gene encodes CDR1 MGHRA and CDR2 YSYEKL. V gave up 5 bases and J gave up 6 bases; unmatched junction bases: 18. This CDR3 reads CASSYVAGSEVRGNEQFF. CDR3 in DNA: TGCGCCAGCAGCTACGTAGCGGGATCGGAGGTCCGCGGCAATGAGCAGTTCTTC.

This clonotype was counted only a few times. This chain links TRBV20-1 with TRBJ2-2; D could derive from TRBD1 or TRBD2 (5 bases each). The CDR3 consists of 16 residues. Germline CDR1 and CDR2: DFQATT and SNEGSKA (reference sequence). The ends were cut back, 0 bases at V and 1 base at J, with 12 bases in the middle. CDR3 coding DNA: TGCAGTGCTAGAGAGGCCGGGACGGTGAACACCGGGGAGCTGTTTTTT. Its protein is CSAREAGTVNTGELFF.

This clonotype was seen more than once but under ten times. The chain uses TRBV6-1 and TRBJ2-7; 13 positions match TRBD2. Germline CDR1 and CDR2: MNHNS and SASEGT. The CDR3 sequence is 17 residues long. Trimming took 5 bases from V and 2 from J; bases not matched to a gene: 9. The CDR3 region is CASSRTSGSPGPYEQYF. The DNA for the CDR3 is TGTGCCAGCAGTCGGACTAGCGGGAGCCCGGGGCCCTACGAGCAGTACTTC.

This chain links TRBV7-8 with TRBJ2-3, with 13 bases matching TRBD2. CDR1 is SGHVS, CDR2 FQNEAQ, per germline. V lost 3 bases to trimming and J lost 0 bases; unmatched junction nucleotides: 3. This CDR3 region has 17 residues. The CDR3 reads CASSFGLAGESTDTQYF. As DNA, the CDR3 is TGTGCCAGCAGCTTTGGACTAGCGGGGGAAAGCACAGATACGCAGTATTTT.

This clonotype was recorded at least ten times. J is TRBJ2-4 and V is TRBV3-1; 11 positions match TRBD2. The germline gives CDR1 LGHDT, CDR2 YNNKEL (reference sequence). With 0 bases clipped from V and 4 bases from J, the junction kept 14 bases outside the gene matches. The CDR3 spans 20 residues. The CDR3 DNA sequence: TGTGCCAGCAGCCAAGATCCTAGCGGGAGGAGAGGGGTGAGGAAAAACATTCAGTACTTC. Its protein is CASSQDPSGRRGVRKNIQYF.

This clonotype was found a few times. The gene calls are TRBV5-1 and TRBJ2-5; 10 nucleotides align to TRBD2. The CDR3 is 16 residues long. With 3 bases clipped from V and 2 bases from J, the junction kept 7 bases outside the gene matches. CDR1 and CDR2 from the germline V gene are SGHRS and YFSETQ. The chain's CDR3 is CASSWTSGRGQETQYF. CDR3 sequence (DNA): TGCGCCAGCAGCTGGACCAGCGGGAGGGGACAAGAGACCCAGTACTTC.

This chain joins TRBV6-1 and TRBJ2-1, with D possibly TRBD1 on 5 matching bases. The germline gives CDR1 MNHNS, CDR2 SASEGT. The CDR3 length is 15 residues. Between the trimmed V and J ends, which lost 6 bases and 0 bases, there was a span of 12 bases. The CDR3 DNA reads as TGTGCCAGCAGCTCAGACAGCAGCTCCTACAATGAGCAGTTCTTC. It encodes CASSSDSSSYNEQFF.

This clonotype was seen more than once but under ten times. This chain links TRBV5-1 with TRBJ2-1; TRBD2 matches 11 bases. There are 17 residues in the CDR3. V was clipped by 4 bases and J by 4 bases; unmatched bases: 10. CDR1 is SGHRS, CDR2 YFSETQ, per germline. CDR3 nucleotide sequence: TGCGCCAGCAGCGAGGGACTAGCGGCCGCACCTTACAATGAGCAGTTCTTC. It codes for CASSEGLAAAPYNEQFF.

This clonotype was observed a handful of times. V is TRBV12-3 or TRBV12-4 and J is TRBJ2-4; D ambiguous. V was shortened by 5 bases and J by 6 bases, with 17 bases between the two germline ends. The CDR3 runs to 15 residues. CDR3 protein: CASSDKSLGRNIQYF. In DNA, the CDR3 is TGTGCCAGCAGTGACAAGTCGTTGGGTAGAAACATTCAGTACTTC.

This clonotype showed up just a few times. The CDR3 DNA reads TGTGCCAGCAGTGAAGCAGGCAGGGTTTTTAATGAAAAACTGTTTTTT. As protein: CASSEAGRVFNEKLFF. The chain combines TRBV6-1 with TRBJ1-4; D perhaps matches TRBD1 (5 bases). The CDR3 consists of 16 residues. Per germline, CDR1 MNHNS and CDR2 SASEGT. V lost 0 bases and J 4 bases, leaving 12 bases between the germline ends.

The rearrangement joins TRBV7-9 to TRBJ2-5, with a possible D match to TRBD2 (6 bases). Trimming took 5 bases from V and 5 from J, leaving 24 bases between them. The CDR3 runs 17 residues. Germline V lookup: CDR1 SEHNR, CDR2 FQNEAQ (reference sequence). This CDR3 is CASSPHGARRDRETQYF. The CDR3 DNA sequence: TGTGCCAGCAGCCCCCACGGCGCCCGGAGGGATCGGGAGACCCAGTACTTC.

The V and J genes are TRBV11-3 and TRBJ2-1; D gene ambiguous. CDR3 length: 11 residues. V dropped 5 bases and J dropped 6 bases, with 5 bases sitting between them. Germline V lookup: CDR1 SGHNT, CDR2 YENEEA. CDR3 nucleotide sequence: TGTGCCAGCAGCCATATCAATGAGCAGTTCTTC. This sequence encodes CASSHINEQFF.